This T cell receptor (beta chain) was captured by sequencing in a study of T cell changes during pregnancy in multiple sclerosis. The CDR3 extends over 16 amino acids. Looked up from germline, CDR1 is SGHNT and CDR2 is YYREEE (reference sequence). The V segment lost 0 bases and the J segment 3 bases; nucleotides outside the gene matches: 8. Assay: immunoSEQ multiplex PCR; the TCRdb copy retains only in-frame clones and omits some. The profile covers approximately 100,000 clones, with approximately 90% appearing a single time and around 1.5% taken by the ten largest. The TCR comes from a female donor with multiple sclerosis, enrolled in a pregnancy study. The sequencing here drew on peripheral blood, taken after pregnancy. The genes are TRBV5-4 and TRBJ2-5, with 7 positions matching TRBD1. The DNA of the CDR3 is TGTGCCAGCAGCTTGGACAGGGGCACGGGCGAAGAGACCCAGTACTTC. Protein product: CASSLDRGTGEETQYF.